The next 24 T cell receptor beta chains were all read from a single sample in a study of shared clonotypes between healthy human individuals. TCRdb keeps only in-frame clones here, not all; method: immunoSEQ multiplex PCR. The sample includes around 2.5 million clones, approximately 93% of them seen just once. Sequencing was performed on naive CD4+ T cells from PBMCs. Subset: CD45RA+ positively selected. The receptors were gathered from a man between 18 and 29 years old in good health. Some clones in this sample may be carry-over from other donors' samples.

In its sample, this clone was seen once. The V and J genes are TRBV28 and TRBJ2-2; 7 bases match TRBD1. CDR1 is MDHEN and CDR2 is SYDVKM in the germline V gene. This CDR3 has 14 residues. With 6 bases clipped from V and 3 bases from J, the junction kept 4 bases outside the gene matches. CDR3 sequence: CASRHRGDTGELFF. The CDR3 region has the DNA TGTGCCAGCAGGCACAGGGGAGACACCGGGGAGCTGTTTTTT.

This chain uses TRBV5-6 with TRBJ2-1; 8 nucleotides align to TRBD2. Unmatched junction bases numbered 13, after V lost 5 bases and J lost 6 bases. The CDR3 contains 16 residues. Per the germline V gene, CDR1 is SGHDT and CDR2 is YYEEEE. The CDR3 region has the DNA TGTGCCAGCAGTAGAACCCTGGGGAGCGGGGGCAATGAGCAGTTCTTC. Its translation is CASSRTLGSGGNEQFF.

The gene calls are TRBV5-1 and TRBJ2-7; 11 positions match TRBD2. The CDR3 runs to 14 residues. Germline V gene data show CDR1 as SGHRS and CDR2 as YFSETQ. The J segment lost 2 bases and the V segment lost 5 bases, leaving 3 bases of the junction unmatched. CDR3 sequence: CASRVAGGTYEQYF. Here the CDR3 DNA reads TGCGCCAGCAGGGTAGCGGGAGGGACCTACGAGCAGTACTTC.

Details on this clone: The same CDR3 also results from other DNA sequences found in this sample. The chain couples TRBV5-1 to TRBJ2-2, with D perhaps TRBD1 or TRBD2 (5 bases each). Germline CDR1 is SGHRS and CDR2 is YFSETQ. The CDR3 loop spans 14 amino acids. The germline V and J ends were trimmed by 1 base and 6 bases, with 10 bases remaining between them. CDR3 bases: TGCGCCAGCAGCTTGCTGCAGGGAGCCGGGGAGCTGTTTTTT. As protein: CASSLLQGAGELFF.

This chain uses TRBV28 with TRBJ2-7; the D call may be TRBD1 or TRBD2 (5 bases each). The CDR3 totals 16 residues. Germline CDR1 and CDR2: MDHEN and SYDVKM. Trimming shortened V by 10 bases and J by 0 bases, and 22 bases separated the two germline ends. CDR3 nucleotide sequence: TGTGCCACCATGGCCTGGGGGAGCGAAAGCTCCTACGAGCAGTACTTC. It translates to CATMAWGSESSYEQYF.

This clone was counted a few times. The rearrangement uses TRBV7-9 and TRBJ1-1, with D perhaps TRBD1 (5 bases). This CDR3 spans 13 amino acids. Germline CDR1 is SEHNR and CDR2 is FQNEAQ (reference sequence). V lost 6 bases and J 1 base, leaving 9 bases between the germline ends. The CDR3 protein is CASSMTANTEAFF. As DNA, the CDR3 is TGTGCCAGCAGTATGACAGCGAACACTGAAGCTTTCTTT. Together with reference TRBV7-9 and TRBJ1-1, the CDR3 gives the full variable domain: DTGVSQNPRHKITKRGQNVTFRCDPISEHNRLYWYRQTLGQGPEFLTYFQNEAQLEKSRLLSDRFSAERPKGSFSTLEIQRTEQGDSAMYLCASSMTANTEAFFGQGTRLTVV.

V usage is TRBV27 and J usage is TRBJ2-7; D could derive from TRBD1 or TRBD2 (5 bases each). Trimming pared 6 bases from V and 1 base from J, leaving 13 bases between. The germline CDR1 and CDR2 sequences are MNHEY and SMNVEV (reference sequence). The CDR3 is made up of 14 amino acids. The CDR3 region is CASSLQGGSYEQYF. CDR3 nucleotides: TGTGCCAGCAGCCTGCAGGGCGGGTCCTACGAGCAGTACTTC.

The chain links TRBV7-3 to TRBJ1-1, with D perhaps TRBD1 (5 bases). This CDR3 region has 14 residues. Germline loops: CDR1 SGHTA, CDR2 FQGTGA. With 2 bases removed from V and 4 bases from J, the gap between germline ends came to 11 bases. DNA of the CDR3: TGTGCCAGCAGCTTAGTCCATGGGGGCACTGAAGCTTTCTTT. It is translated as CASSLVHGGTEAFF. Looking up the rest from reference TRBV7-3 and TRBJ1-1 gives the full variable domain: GAGVSQTPSNKVTEKGKYVELRCDPISGHTALYWYRQSLGQGPEFLIYFQGTGAADDSGLPNDRFFAVRPEGSVSTLKIQRTERGDSAVYLCASSLVHGGTEAFFGQGTRLTVV.

V is TRBV28 and J is TRBJ1-5, with D perhaps matching TRBD1 (5 bases). V was cut by 6 bases and J by 7 bases, with 13 bases left in between. Per germline, CDR1 MDHEN and CDR2 SYDVKM. There are 13 residues in the CDR3. The CDR3 sequence is CASRPRQYQPQHF. DNA of the CDR3: TGTGCCAGCAGGCCCAGACAGTACCAGCCCCAGCATTTT.

Notes on this clone: The identical CDR3 is also encoded by other nucleotide sequences in the sample. The chain combines TRBV5-1 with TRBJ1-1, with 12 bases matching TRBD1. Germline CDR1 and CDR2: SGHRS and YFSETQ. With 4 bases clipped from V and 4 bases from J, the junction kept 5 bases outside the gene matches. The CDR3 covers 15 residues. This CDR3 is CASSVGTGGGTEAFF. The DNA of the CDR3 is TGCGCCAGCAGCGTCGGGACAGGGGGCGGCACTGAAGCTTTCTTT.

This clone showed up just once. The J gene is TRBJ1-2, the V gene TRBV7-6; D remains ambiguous. The CDR3 is made up of 13 amino acids. Germline values: CDR1 SGHVS, CDR2 FNYEAQ. V lost 0 bases to trimming and J lost 9 bases, with 11 bases between them. DNA for the CDR3: TGTGCCAGCAGCTTAGCACTGAGCAGCCGCTACACCTTC. Residues: CASSLALSSRYTF. Variable domain in full (rest from reference TRBV7-6 and TRBJ1-2): GAGVSQSPRYKVTKRGQDVALRCDPISGHVSLYWYRQALGQGPEFLTYFNYEAQQDKSGLPNDRFSAERPEGSISTLTIQRTEQRDSAMYRCASSLALSSRYTFGSGTRLTVV.

The rearrangement joins TRBV6-8 to TRBJ2-1, with D possibly being TRBD1 (6 bases). The CDR3 loop spans 14 amino acids. The ends were cut back, 2 bases at V and 9 bases at J, with 14 bases in the middle. CDR1 is MNHGY and CDR2 is SAAAGT in the germline V gene. The CDR3 sequence: CASSYPNRAGEQFF. The CDR3 coding sequence is TGTGCCAGCAGTTACCCAAACAGGGCGGGTGAGCAGTTCTTC.

This clone was counted only a few times. The chain recombines TRBV19 with TRBJ1-5, with unresolved D. Trimming shortened V by 7 bases and J by 0 bases, and 10 bases separated the two germline ends. Germline V CDR1 and CDR2: LNHDA, SQIVND (reference sequence). The CDR3 runs to 14 residues. DNA of the CDR3: TGTGCCAGTAAAGAAGTTTTTAGCAATCAGCCCCAGCATTTT. This gives the protein CASKEVFSNQPQHF. The whole variable domain, filled in from reference TRBV19 and TRBJ1-5, reads DGGITQSPKYLFRKEGQNVTLSCEQNLNHDAMYWYRQDPGQGLRLIYYSQIVNDFQKGDIAEGYSVSREKKESFPLTVTSAQKNPTAFYLCASKEVFSNQPQHFGDGTRLSIL.

The chain combines TRBV19 with TRBJ2-2, with 13 bases matching TRBD2. In germline, CDR1 is LNHDA, CDR2 SQIVND (reference sequence). The V segment lost 5 bases and the J segment 0 bases; nucleotides outside the gene matches: 6. There are 18 residues in the CDR3. The CDR3 region is CASSPRLAGGSNTGELFF. CDR3 sequence (DNA): TGTGCCAGTAGTCCTAGACTAGCGGGAGGCTCGAACACCGGGGAGCTGTTTTTT. Full variable domain (missing parts from reference TRBV19 and TRBJ2-2): DGGITQSPKYLFRKEGQNVTLSCEQNLNHDAMYWYRQDPGQGLRLIYYSQIVNDFQKGDIAEGYSVSREKKESFPLTVTSAQKNPTAFYLCASSPRLAGGSNTGELFFGEGSRLTVL.

The sample holds one count of this clone. The V and J genes are TRBV18 and TRBJ2-2; 7 bases fit TRBD1. The CDR3 is 16 amino acids. Trimming cost V 3 bases and J 1 base; bases outside gene matches: 5. CDR1 and CDR2 from the germline V gene are KGHSH and LQKENI. The CDR3 DNA reads as TGTGCCAGCTCACCCCCCGGGACAGTGAACACCGGGGAGCTGTTTTTT. The encoded protein is CASSPPGTVNTGELFF.

This clone came up once. This chain links TRBV7-8 with TRBJ2-6, with a possible D match to TRBD1 (5 bases). The germline gives CDR1 SGHVS, CDR2 FQNEAQ. The CDR3 contains 19 residues. The V end lost 5 bases, the J end lost 0 bases, and 20 bases lay between the germline ends. The CDR3 spells CASSLYQGTLVSGANVLTF. The CDR3 coding sequence is TGTGCCAGCAGCCTCTACCAGGGAACTCTTGTCTCTGGGGCCAACGTCCTGACTTTC.

The gene calls are TRBV29-1 and TRBJ1-2, with D unclear. The V end was cut by 1 base, the J end by 14 bases, with 23 bases between. The germline V gene encodes CDR1 SQVTM and CDR2 ANQGSEA. The CDR3 totals 14 residues. The CDR3 here is CSVEVVWSQDFSTF. In DNA, the CDR3 is TGCAGCGTTGAAGTTGTTTGGAGTCAAGATTTTAGTACCTTC.

This CDR3 reads CAWSVRDSNTQYF. The CDR3, as DNA: TGTGCCTGGAGTGTTAGGGACTCTAATACGCAGTATTTT. The chain links TRBV30 to TRBJ2-3; TRBD2 might be the D (6 bases). Germline CDR1 GTSNPN, CDR2 SVGIG (reference sequence). The length of the CDR3 is 13 residues. Trimming removed 0 bases from V and 7 bases from J, with 11 bases in between.

The rearrangement joins TRBV6-6 to TRBJ1-4; D unresolved. There are 14 residues in the CDR3. CDR1 MNHNY and CDR2 SVGAGI come from the germline V gene (reference sequence). V was cut by 5 bases and J by 7 bases, with 14 bases left in between. The CDR3 spells CASSTPRVGEKLFF. DNA of the CDR3: TGTGCCAGCAGTACCCCCCGAGTGGGTGAAAAACTGTTTTTT.

V and J are TRBV5-6 and TRBJ2-1, with 9 nucleotides matching TRBD2. Trimming removed 5 bases from V and 9 bases from J; junction bases left unmatched: 9. This CDR3 spans 14 amino acids. Looked up from germline, CDR1 is SGHDT and CDR2 is YYEEEE. The CDR3 region has the DNA TGTGCCAGCAGGGGACTAGCCCCCACACCTGAGCAGTTCTTC. As protein: CASRGLAPTPEQFF.

This clone has a handful of counts. The chain couples TRBV6-5 to TRBJ1-1; D is undetermined. Trimming stripped 6 bases from V and 1 base from J, with 12 bases between. Germline CDR1 MNHEY, CDR2 SVGAGI. The CDR3 extends over 14 amino acids. DNA for the CDR3: TGTGCCAGCAGAAAGACACGGCAGAACACTGAAGCTTTCTTT. Translation gives CASRKTRQNTEAFF.

This rearrangement joins TRBV5-6 to TRBJ2-1; 7 nucleotides align to TRBD2. CDR1 SGHDT and CDR2 YYEEEE come from the germline V gene. The CDR3 is 14 residues long. The V gene end was trimmed by 6 bases and the J gene end by 1 base; junction bases not matched to a gene: 4. The CDR3 DNA sequence: TGTGCCAGCAAAAAAGCGGGATCCTACAATGAGCAGTTCTTC. Protein product: CASKKAGSYNEQFF.

This clone was observed a handful of times. The chain recombines TRBV6-1 with TRBJ2-3; D unclear. This CDR3 is 14 amino acids long. Trimming removed 0 bases at V and 4 bases at J, with 8 bases between. Germline CDR1 and CDR2: MNHNS and SASEGT. This chain's CDR3 is CASSEAVGADTQYF. Written as DNA, the CDR3 is TGTGCCAGCAGTGAAGCGGTAGGAGCAGATACGCAGTATTTT.

The gene calls are TRBV5-1 and TRBJ1-4; no firm D call. The CDR3 loop spans 14 amino acids. The germline V gene has CDR1 SGHRS and CDR2 YFSETQ. The V and J ends lost 0 bases and 0 bases respectively, with 3 bases between them. The CDR3 DNA is TGCGCCAGCAGCTTGGATTCAACTAATGAAAAACTGTTTTTT. This gives the protein CASSLDSTNEKLFF.